This T cell receptor (beta chain) was profiled in a study of T-cell reconstitution after alpha-beta-depleted transplantation in children (dated by TCRdb to the mid-2010s). Context from the whole study: The study quantitatively tracked T-cell immune reconstitution after TCRalphabeta/CD19-depleted allogeneic hematopoietic cell transplantation in children using TCR repertoire profiling. Broader findings and caveats from the paper: In some patients, high TCRbeta diversity at day 60 was attributed to recipient T cells and intrathymic progenitors that had survived conditioning. Over subsequent months, a decline in hyperexpanded clone frequencies was noted, and after one year, T-cell counts and TCRbeta diversity were mostly ascribed to newly produced T cells. The apparently early recovery of alphabetaT-cell counts about two months after transplant reportedly depended on only several hundred rapidly expanded clones that came from non-depleted graft cells.

This clonotype occurred a few times. Its antigen remains undetermined. Per-base qualities were not stored, and no clone one base away is much larger. Reading the label with the study, this specimen's treatment or condition is: allogeneic hematopoietic cell transplantation with graft depleted of TCRalphabeta T cells and CD19 B cells. The children who served as transplant recipients had been given grafts of TCRalphabeta/CD19-depleted allogeneic hematopoietic cells. The germline V gene yields LGHNA for CDR1 and YSLEER for CDR2. Trimming removed 2 bases from V and 3 bases from J, leaving 9 bases between the germline ends. The CDR3, cysteine through phenylalanine, is 14 amino acids long. Here the CDR3 DNA is all that survives: 42 bases in frame from base 1. Receptors were amplified or captured by PCR. The instrument given in TCRdb is Illumina HiSeq 2500. Molecular barcoding was employed in the preparation of TCR libraries, with unique molecular identifiers being used to normalize TCRbeta repertoire quantification. Starting from the raw public reads, TCRdb applied fastp trimming at Q25, assembled clones with MiXCR and retained in-frame beta chains. Each entry merges the rows of one CDR3 protein and shows their most common DNA and genes. The sample has approximately 520,000 distinct CDR3 sequences on record, roughly an eighth of them singletons. The biggest ten clones account for about 15% of the sample.

Sequences were derived from PBMCs, mostly from graft donor cells, sampled 180 days after TCRalphabeta/CD19-depleted stem cell transplant. The clonotype was recovered from a female patient between 2 and 10 years old who had a stem cell transplant for aplastic anemia, so the T cells may come from the graft donor. This chain is built from TRBV4-3 and TRBJ2-3, and TRBD1 may be the D gene, going by 5 matching bases. The encoded CDR3 is CASSQRPGTDTQYF. The DNA is TGCGCCAGCAGCCAAAGGCCAGGGACAGATACGCAGTATTTT.